This T cell receptor (beta chain) comes out of a study of human T cells and chemical hapten exposure. The CDR3 is made up of 14 amino acids. Germline assignment: CDR1 SQVTM and CDR2 ANQGSEA. V gave up 6 bases and J gave up 2 bases, with 17 bases separating them. TCRdb re-called the RACE reads through MiXCR, storing one row per CDR3 protein. The table records tens of thousands of distinct CDR3 sequences, 10% of them present only once. Ten or more counts support this clonotype. Time point in this sample: patch test 1, 2 weeks after DPC sensitization. Treatment: therapeutic diphenylcyclopropenone sensitization with weekly scalp DPC.

Sequencing used whole blood, obtained in connection with sensitization to the hapten diphenylcyclopropenone (DPC). This chain joins TRBV29-1 and TRBJ2-7; no clear D gene. This receptor was taken from a woman aged 50 to 60 with alopecia areata. Some clones in this sample may be carry-over from other donors' samples. CDR3 in DNA: TGCAGCGTCGATTTGCCCCAGAGTCCCTACGAGCAGTACTTC. This encodes CSVDLPQSPYEQYF.